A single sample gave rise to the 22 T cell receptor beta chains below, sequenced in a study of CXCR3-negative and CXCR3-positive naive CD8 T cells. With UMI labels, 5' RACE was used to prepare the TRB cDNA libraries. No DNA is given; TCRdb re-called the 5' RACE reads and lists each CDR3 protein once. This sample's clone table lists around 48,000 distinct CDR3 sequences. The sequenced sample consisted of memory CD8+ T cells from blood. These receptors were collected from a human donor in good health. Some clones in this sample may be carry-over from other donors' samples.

The CDR3 reads CSASFSTTHSTDTQYF. The chain is built from TRBV20-1 and TRBJ2-3; the D call from TCRdb, TRBD2, cannot be confirmed without DNA. The CDR3 covers 16 residues. Germline CDR1 reads DFQATT; CDR2 reads SNEGSKA (reference sequence).

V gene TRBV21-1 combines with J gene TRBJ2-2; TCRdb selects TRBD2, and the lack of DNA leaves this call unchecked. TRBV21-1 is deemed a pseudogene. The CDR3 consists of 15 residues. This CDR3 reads CASRGLAGNTGELFF.

CDR3 sequence: CSVEVGQSYEQYF. The chain carries TRBV29-1 and TRBJ2-7; TCRdb returns TRBD1, unconfirmable since there is no DNA. The CDR3 runs to 13 residues. Germline CDR1 SQVTM, CDR2 ANQGSEA.

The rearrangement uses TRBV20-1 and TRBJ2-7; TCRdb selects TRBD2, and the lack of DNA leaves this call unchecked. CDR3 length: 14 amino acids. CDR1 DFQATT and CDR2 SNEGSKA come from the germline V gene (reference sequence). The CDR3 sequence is CSAMGLAGEYEQYF.

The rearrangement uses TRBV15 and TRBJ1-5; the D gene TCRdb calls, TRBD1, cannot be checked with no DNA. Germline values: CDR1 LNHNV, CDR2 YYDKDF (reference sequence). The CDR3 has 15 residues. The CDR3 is CATSRDRGSNQPQHF. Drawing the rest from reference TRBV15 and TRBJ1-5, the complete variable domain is DAMVIQNPRYQVTQFGKPVTLSCSQTLNHNVMYWYQQKSSQAPKLLFHYYDKDFNNEADTPDNFQSRRPNTSFCFLDIRSPGLGDTAMYLCATSRDRGSNQPQHFGDGTRLSIL.

The CDR3 protein is CASGGDEKLFF. This sequence joins TRBV6-5 and TRBJ1-4; the D call of TRBD1 rests on TCRdb alone, since no DNA is present to check it. CDR3 length: 11 residues. In germline, CDR1 is MNHEY, CDR2 SVGAGI.

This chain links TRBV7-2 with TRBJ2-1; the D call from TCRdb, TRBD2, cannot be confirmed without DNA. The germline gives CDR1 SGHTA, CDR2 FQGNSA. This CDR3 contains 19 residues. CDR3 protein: CASRPGLAGGPPGNVEQFF.

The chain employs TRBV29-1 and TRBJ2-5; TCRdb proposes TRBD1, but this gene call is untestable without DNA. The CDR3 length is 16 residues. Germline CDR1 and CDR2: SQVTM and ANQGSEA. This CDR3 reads CSVDEGQGSFQETQYF.

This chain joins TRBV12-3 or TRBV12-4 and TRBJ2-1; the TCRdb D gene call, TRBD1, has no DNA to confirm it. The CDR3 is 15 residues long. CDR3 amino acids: CASTIRRTGNNEQFF.

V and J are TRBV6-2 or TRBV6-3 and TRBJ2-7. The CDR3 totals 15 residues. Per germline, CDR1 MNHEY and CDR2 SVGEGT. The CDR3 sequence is CASSYMVDQPYEQYF.

The CDR3 protein is CASSLSPSGSYEQYF. The rearrangement uses TRBV11-2 and TRBJ2-7; TCRdb returns TRBD2, unconfirmable since there is no DNA. The CDR3 is made up of 15 amino acids. The V gene's germline CDR1 is SGHAT and CDR2 FQNNGV.

The CDR3 is CASSYADQETQYF. The rearrangement uses TRBV7-9 and TRBJ2-5. The CDR3 spans 13 residues. Germline V gene sequence: CDR1 SEHNR, CDR2 FQNEAQ (reference sequence).

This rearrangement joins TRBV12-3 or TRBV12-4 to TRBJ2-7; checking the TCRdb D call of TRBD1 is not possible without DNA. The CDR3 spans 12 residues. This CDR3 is CASSEGVGALYF.

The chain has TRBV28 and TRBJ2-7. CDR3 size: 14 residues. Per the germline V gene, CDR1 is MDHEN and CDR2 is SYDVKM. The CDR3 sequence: CASAALANSYEQYF.

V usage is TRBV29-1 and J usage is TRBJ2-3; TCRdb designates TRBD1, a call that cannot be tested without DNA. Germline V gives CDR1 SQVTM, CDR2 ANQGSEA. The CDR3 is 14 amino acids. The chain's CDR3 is CSAEGTVNPDTQYF.

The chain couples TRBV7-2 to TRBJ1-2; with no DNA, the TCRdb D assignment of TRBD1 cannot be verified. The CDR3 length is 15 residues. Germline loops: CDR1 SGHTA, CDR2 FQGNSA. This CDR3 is CASSSIGTGAYGYTF.

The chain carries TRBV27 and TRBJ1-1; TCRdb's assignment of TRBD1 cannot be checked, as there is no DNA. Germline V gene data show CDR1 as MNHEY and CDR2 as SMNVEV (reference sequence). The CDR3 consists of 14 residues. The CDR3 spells CASASGAMNTEAFF.

CDR3: CSVADRVLSYEQYF. This sequence joins TRBV29-1 and TRBJ2-7; TCRdb proposes TRBD1, but this gene call is untestable without DNA. Germline assignment: CDR1 SQVTM and CDR2 ANQGSEA. This CDR3 contains 14 residues.

The CDR3 spells CASSLESLGRSSYNEQFF. The chain has TRBV11-1 and TRBJ2-1. The CDR3 has 18 amino acids. Per germline, CDR1 SGHAT and CDR2 FQDESV (reference sequence). Full variable domain (remainder filled in from reference TRBV11-1 and TRBJ2-1): EAEVAQSPRYKITEKSQAVAFWCDPISGHATLYWYRQILGQGPELLVQFQDESVVDDSQLPKDRFSAERLKGVDSTLKIQPAELGDSAMYLCASSLESLGRSSYNEQFFGPGTRLTVL.

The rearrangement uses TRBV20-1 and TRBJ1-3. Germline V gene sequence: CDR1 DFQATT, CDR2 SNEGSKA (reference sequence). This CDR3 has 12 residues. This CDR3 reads CSASSSGNTIYF.

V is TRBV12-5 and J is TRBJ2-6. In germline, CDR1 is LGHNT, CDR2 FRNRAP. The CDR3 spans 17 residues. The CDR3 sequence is CASGVRDLLSGANVLTF. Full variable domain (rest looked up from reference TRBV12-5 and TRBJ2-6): DARVTQTPRHKVTEMGQEVTMRCQPILGHNTVFWYRQTMMQGLELLAYFRNRAPLDDSGMPKDRFSAEMPDATLATLKIQPSEPRDSAVYFCASGVRDLLSGANVLTFGAGSRLTVL.

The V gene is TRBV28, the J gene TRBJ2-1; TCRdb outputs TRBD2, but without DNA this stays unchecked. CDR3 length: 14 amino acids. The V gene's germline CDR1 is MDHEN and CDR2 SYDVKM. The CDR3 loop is CASTGLAQNNEQFF.